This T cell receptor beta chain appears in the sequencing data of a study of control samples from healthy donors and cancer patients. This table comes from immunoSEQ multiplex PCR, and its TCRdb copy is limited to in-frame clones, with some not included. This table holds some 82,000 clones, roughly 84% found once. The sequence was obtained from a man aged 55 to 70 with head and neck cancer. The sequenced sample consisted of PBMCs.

For the CDR3, the DNA is TGTGCCAGCAGTTTAATGGGAGCGAACACTGAAGCTTTCTTT. It codes for CASSLMGANTEAFF. This sequence joins TRBV27 and TRBJ1-1, with no clear D. The germline V and J ends were trimmed by 2 bases and 1 base, with 8 bases remaining between them. Germline loops: CDR1 MNHEY, CDR2 SMNVEV (reference sequence). The CDR3 has 14 residues.